These 25 T cell receptor beta chains were all obtained from the same sample, sequenced in a study of spatial heterogeneity in lung cancer. Time point denoted: blood at routine non-recurrence follow-up after resection. The study sequenced unsorted whole RNA from tumor, nontumor lung or frozen PBMC. Via MiXCR, TCRdb re-called the 5' RACE reads, giving one row per CDR3 protein. The table lists around 110,000 distinct CDR3 sequences, over 9% of them singletons. Sequences were derived from PBMCs, sampled at follow-up. The receptors derive from a male donor with early-stage non-small cell lung cancer.

This clonotype has just a few counts. The chain is built from TRBV7-6 and TRBJ2-1, with a possible D match to TRBD1 (5 bases). Germline CDR1 is SGHVS and CDR2 is FNYEAQ. CDR3 size: 13 residues. Trimming cost V 6 bases and J 0 bases, with 6 bases left between them. This CDR3 reads CASSGASYNEQFF. The CDR3 DNA is TGTGCCAGCAGTGGGGCCTCCTACAATGAGCAGTTCTTC.

This clonotype was seen a handful of times. This chain uses TRBV24-1 with TRBJ2-2, with 8 bases lining up with TRBD2. From germline, CDR1 is KGHDR and CDR2 SFDVKD. The trim removed 1 base at V and 4 bases at J, leaving 10 bases unmatched. The length of the CDR3 is 18 residues. CDR3 bases: TGTGCCACCAGTGATTTCCTCCGGGGGGGCCGAGGCACCGGGGAGCTGTTTTTT. Protein: CATSDFLRGGRGTGELFF.

The rearrangement joins TRBV29-1 to TRBJ1-1; D might be TRBD1 (6 bases). The CDR3 runs 12 residues. V dropped 6 bases and J dropped 10 bases, with 18 bases sitting between them. Germline V gene sequence: CDR1 SQVTM, CDR2 ANQGSEA. CDR3 DNA sequence: TGCAGCGTCGTACAGGGAGTTAAACGAGCTTTCTTT. Amino acid sequence: CSVVQGVKRAFF.

Ten or more counts support this clonotype. V and J are TRBV12-3 or TRBV12-4 and TRBJ2-3; D remains ambiguous. The germline V and J ends were trimmed by 5 bases and 2 bases, with 8 bases remaining between them. This CDR3 contains 13 residues. CDR3 in DNA: TGTGCCAGCAGTCATCAGAACACAGATACGCAGTATTTT. It translates to CASSHQNTDTQYF.

This clonotype was seen ten or more times. V usage is TRBV7-2 and J usage is TRBJ1-3; 9 nucleotides line up with TRBD1. The CDR3 has 16 amino acids. Looked up from germline, CDR1 is SGHTA and CDR2 is FQGNSA. Trimming took 5 bases from V and 2 from J; bases not matched to a gene: 7. The CDR3 loop reads CASSPNRQGAGNTIYF. CDR3 nucleotides: TGTGCCAGCAGCCCGAATCGACAGGGGGCTGGAAACACCATATATTTT.

This clonotype was counted ten times or more. The rearrangement uses TRBV20-1 and TRBJ2-1; the D is unclear. V was clipped by 5 bases and J by 2 bases, with 13 bases between them. The CDR3 length is 14 residues. The germline CDR1 and CDR2 sequences are DFQATT and SNEGSKA (reference sequence). CDR3 DNA: TGCAGTGCTGATTTTCCGCCAACCTACAATGAGCAGTTCTTC. It codes for CSADFPPTYNEQFF.

At least ten counts were recorded for this clonotype. This chain connects TRBV6-2 or TRBV6-3 to TRBJ2-7, with a tentative D call TRBD2 (6 bases). From germline, CDR1 is MNHEY and CDR2 SVGEGT. There are 11 residues in the CDR3. Trimming took 4 bases from V and 7 from J, leaving 8 bases between them. As DNA, the CDR3 is TGTGCCAGCAGTTCGCGGGGAGAGCAGTACTTC. Its protein is CASSSRGEQYF.

Only one count was recorded for this clonotype. This may come from a read error, since a much larger clone is one base off. V usage is TRBV5-5 and J usage is TRBJ2-7; 7 bases match TRBD2. CDR3 length: 16 residues. V shed 4 bases and J 0 bases; nucleotides not matched to a gene: 10. Germline CDR1 reads SGHKS; CDR2 reads YYEKEE (reference sequence). The CDR3 loop reads CASSRGLAERSYEQYF. CDR3 sequence (DNA): TGTGCCAGCAGCCGGGGCCTAGCGGAACGCTCCTACGAGCAGTACTTC.

This clonotype was seen repeatedly, ten times or more. The genes are TRBV5-1 and TRBJ2-3; possibly TRBD1 or TRBD2 for D (5 bases each). This CDR3 comprises 17 residues. Trimming shortened V by 0 bases and J by 0 bases, and 14 bases separated the two germline ends. The germline V gene has CDR1 SGHRS and CDR2 YFSETQ. The CDR3 DNA is TGCGCCAGCAGCTTGGCTATAGGGACCCCTAGCACAGATACGCAGTATTTT. Its protein is CASSLAIGTPSTDTQYF.

This clonotype was counted only a few times. The chain recombines TRBV6-6 with TRBJ1-1; the D gene is possibly TRBD1 (5 bases). Deletions cut 0 bases from V and 0 bases from J, with 8 bases between. The CDR3 is 15 residues long. Germline V CDR1 and CDR2: MNHNY, SVGAGI (reference sequence). The CDR3: CASSYSSGMNTEAFF. For the CDR3, the DNA is TGTGCCAGCAGTTACTCTTCAGGGATGAACACTGAAGCTTTCTTT.

This clonotype occurred many times. The V gene is TRBV3-1, the J gene TRBJ2-5, with D perhaps matching TRBD1 or TRBD2 (5 bases each). Trimming took off 6 bases at V and 2 bases at J, with 16 bases between the two ends. The CDR3 sequence is 15 residues long. From germline, CDR1 is LGHDT and CDR2 YNNKEL (reference sequence). The CDR3 DNA reads as TGTGCCAGCAGTCCCGGGGCTAGCTTTCAAGAGACCCAGTACTTC. Translation: CASSPGASFQETQYF.

The chain uses TRBV11-2 and TRBJ1-4; 11 bases line up with TRBD1. The length of the CDR3 is 18 residues. V dropped 0 bases and J dropped 8; count of bases not matched to a gene: 11. Germline CDR1 reads SGHAT; CDR2 reads FQNNGV. The CDR3 coding sequence is TGTGCCAGCAGCTTAGATGGACAGGGGGCGCAGGGCACCGAAAAACTGTTTTTT. This translates into CASSLDGQGAQGTEKLFF.

This clonotype has just a few counts. The CDR3 protein is CASSFRGGGNQPQHF. Here the CDR3 DNA reads TGTGCCAGCAGCTTCCGGGGTGGTGGTAATCAGCCCCAGCATTTT. The V call is TRBV7-2, the J call TRBJ1-5; D not certain. Germline V gives CDR1 SGHTA, CDR2 FQGNSA. CDR3 length equals 15 residues. V lost 3 bases, J lost 4 bases, and 13 bases lay in between.

This clonotype occurred a few times. The chain employs TRBV5-1 and TRBJ1-3; the D gene is possibly TRBD1 (6 bases). This CDR3 is 15 amino acids long. The V end was cut by 0 bases, the J end by 4 bases, with 11 bases between. Germline V gives CDR1 SGHRS, CDR2 YFSETQ. CDR3 nucleotides: TGCGCCAGCAGCTTGGAAGGGGGGCCCGGAAACACCATATATTTT. It yields the protein CASSLEGGPGNTIYF.

This clonotype was found many times. This sequence joins TRBV7-2 and TRBJ1-4; a weak D match, TRBD1 (6 bases). Germline V lookup: CDR1 SGHTA, CDR2 FQGNSA. This CDR3 has 16 amino acids. The V gene lost 6 bases and the J gene lost 9 bases, with 23 bases spanning the gap. CDR3 amino acids: CASSLPGWGGGQKLFF. The CDR3 DNA reads as TGTGCCAGCAGTCTGCCGGGCTGGGGCGGGGGGCAAAAACTGTTTTTT.

The CDR3 here is CASSLGHLRDTEAFF. The CDR3 region has the DNA TGCGCCAGCAGCTTGGGACACCTCAGGGACACTGAAGCTTTCTTT. The rearrangement uses TRBV5-1 and TRBJ1-1, with D maybe TRBD1 (5 bases). The germline V gene encodes CDR1 SGHRS and CDR2 YFSETQ. This CDR3 is 15 amino acids long. V gave up 0 bases and J gave up 3 bases, with 12 bases separating them.

This clonotype was detected many times. The V and J genes are TRBV2 and TRBJ1-6, with D possibly being TRBD1 (6 bases). V dropped 11 bases and J dropped 7 bases, with 15 bases sitting between them. This CDR3 contains 13 residues. Germline V lookup: CDR1 SNHLY, CDR2 FYNNEI. The DNA for the CDR3 is TGTGCCGGGAGACAGGAGTCAAATTCACCCCTCCACTTT. Amino acids: CAGRQESNSPLHF.

This clonotype appeared a single time. The gene calls are TRBV14 and TRBJ2-7; 9 nucleotides match TRBD1. After removal of 8 bases from V and 3 bases from J, the junction contained 8 bases not matched to a gene. The length of the CDR3 is 14 residues. The germline V gene has CDR1 SGHDN and CDR2 FVKESK. CDR3 in amino acids: CASSDGTGIYEQYF. Here the CDR3 DNA reads TGTGCCAGCTCAGACGGGACAGGGATCTACGAGCAGTACTTC. Full variable domain (remainder filled in from reference TRBV14 and TRBJ2-7): EAGVTQFPSHSVIEKGQTVTLRCDPISGHDNLYWYRRVMGKEIKFLLHFVKESKQDESGMPNNRFLAERTGGTYSTLKVQPAELEDSGVYFCASSDGTGIYEQYFGPGTRLTVT.

In its sample, this clonotype was seen many times. This sequence joins TRBV10-3 and TRBJ1-2; D gene uncertain. The ends were cut back, 6 bases at V and 4 bases at J, with 15 bases in the middle. Per the germline V gene, CDR1 is ENHRY and CDR2 is SYGVKD. The CDR3 has 14 residues. The CDR3 region is CAIRAEGLGYGYTF. CDR3 DNA sequence: TGTGCCATCAGGGCCGAAGGCCTGGGCTATGGCTACACCTTC.

This clonotype was seen more than once but under ten times. V is TRBV18 and J is TRBJ2-1; TRBD2 is a possible D gene (5 bases). CDR3 length: 16 residues. Germline V CDR1 and CDR2: KGHSH, LQKENI. V was clipped by 3 bases and J by 0 bases, with 12 bases between them. The CDR3 DNA is TGTGCCAGCTCACCCCGGACTGGGAGCTCCTACAATGAGCAGTTCTTC. This encodes CASSPRTGSSYNEQFF. The variable domain in full, with the rest retrieved from reference TRBV18 and TRBJ2-1, is NAGVMQNPRHLVRRRGQEARLRCSPMKGHSHVYWYRQLPEEGLKFMVYLQKENIIDESGMPKERFSAEFPKEGPSILRIQQVVRGDSAAYFCASSPRTGSSYNEQFFGPGTRLTVL.

This clonotype was detected only a few times. The chain couples TRBV5-1 to TRBJ1-1; TRBD1 matches 9 bases. This CDR3 is built from 16 residues. After removal of 0 bases from V and 4 bases from J, the junction contained 7 bases not matched to a gene. Germline values: CDR1 SGHRS, CDR2 YFSETQ. The CDR3 nucleotides read TGCGCCAGCAGCTTGGAGGGACAGGGTGGTGCCACTGAAGCTTTCTTT. Protein: CASSLEGQGGATEAFF.

The chain employs TRBV7-2 and TRBJ1-1, with D maybe TRBD1 (5 bases). V lost 8 bases, J lost 0 bases, and 16 bases lay in between. The CDR3 is made up of 15 amino acids. Germline-derived CDR1 and CDR2 are SGHTA and FQGNSA. CDR3 residues: CASRAQGVLNTEAFF. Written as DNA, the CDR3 is TGTGCCAGCCGCGCCCAGGGAGTACTGAACACTGAAGCTTTCTTT.

This clonotype appeared many times. The chain uses TRBV7-9 and TRBJ1-2; 10 nucleotides line up with TRBD1. In germline, CDR1 is SEHNR, CDR2 FQNEAQ (reference sequence). V lost 5 bases and J lost 5; bases outside the gene matches: 5. The CDR3 has 14 amino acids. CDR3 residues: CASSRQGAEYGYTF. CDR3 sequence (DNA): TGTGCCAGCAGCCGACAGGGGGCAGAGTATGGCTACACCTTC.

This clonotype has at least ten counts. The J gene is TRBJ1-1, the V gene TRBV27, with a tentative D call TRBD1 (6 bases). Germline CDR1 and CDR2: MNHEY and SMNVEV (reference sequence). There are 14 residues in the CDR3. V shed 6 bases and J shed 2 bases, with 13 bases lying between them. CDR3 region: CASSPRQVNTEAFF. DNA of the CDR3: TGTGCCAGCAGCCCCCGACAGGTAAACACTGAAGCTTTCTTT.

This clonotype was seen repeatedly, ten times or more. DNA for the CDR3: TGTGCCAGCACCCAGGGTTACACAGATACGCAGTATTTT. Translated: CASTQGYTDTQYF. V gene TRBV7-2 combines with J gene TRBJ2-3, with D tentatively TRBD1 (5 bases). The CDR3 runs to 13 residues. Germline CDR1 SGHTA, CDR2 FQGNSA. Trimming left V 7 bases short and J 2 bases short, with 10 bases between.